The 12 T cell receptor beta chains given below trace back to one sample, sequenced in a study of cytomegalovirus exposure and HLA in healthy donors. The primer mix had 60 Vbeta and 13 Jbeta primers. The assay was immunoSEQ multiplex PCR, and TCRdb's table has in-frame clones only and misses some. The table lists around 150,000 clones, 70% to 80% of them singletons. The sample comprised PBMCs. All receptors derive from a man aged 30-40 years in good health and CMV-seropositive.

This clone was observed a few times. The rearrangement links TRBV4-1 to TRBJ2-3; 14 bases agree with TRBD2. The V gene's germline CDR1 is MGHRA and CDR2 YSYEKL. This CDR3 has 17 residues. Trimming took 1 base from V and 8 from J; bases not matched to a gene: 8. CDR3 sequence: CASSQAGTSGGGGTQYF. CDR3 sequence (DNA): TGCGCCAGCAGCCAAGCTGGGACTAGCGGGGGTGGAGGTACGCAGTATTTT.

This rearrangement joins TRBV2 to TRBJ2-7; possibly TRBD1 or TRBD2 for D (6 bases each). Deletions cut 4 bases from V and 3 bases from J, with 16 bases between. CDR3 length equals 15 residues. CDR1 and CDR2 from the germline V gene are SNHLY and FYNNEI. Written as DNA, the CDR3 is TGTGCCAGCAGTGTAGCGGACAGCGGAAGCTACGAGCAGTACTTC. It yields the protein CASSVADSGSYEQYF. The entire variable domain, with the rest obtained from reference TRBV2 and TRBJ2-7, is as follows: EPEVTQTPSHQVTQMGQEVILRCVPISNHLYFYWYRQILGQKVEFLVSFYNNEISEKSEIFDDQFSVERPDGSNFTLKIRSTKLEDSAMYFCASSVADSGSYEQYFGPGTRLTVT.

The chain combines TRBV9 with TRBJ2-7; 7 bases are shared with TRBD1. Germline values: CDR1 SGDLS, CDR2 YYNGEE. V was clipped by 0 bases and J by 2 bases; unmatched bases: 5. The CDR3 is 15 amino acids. The CDR3 region has the DNA TGTGCCAGCAGCGTAGCCGGGACAGCGACCTACGAGCAGTACTTC. Translating gives CASSVAGTATYEQYF. The variable domain in full, with the rest retrieved from reference TRBV9 and TRBJ2-7, is DSGVTQTPKHLITATGQRVTLRCSPRSGDLSVYWYQQSLDQGLQFLIQYYNGEERAKGNILERFSAQQFPDLHSELNLSSLELGDSALYFCASSVAGTATYEQYFGPGTRLTVT.

The chain combines TRBV6-5 with TRBJ2-3, with 9 positions matching TRBD2. CDR3 length equals 15 residues. The junction had 19 bases not matched to a gene; V was cut back by 9 bases and J by 12 bases. Germline V gene data show CDR1 as MNHEY and CDR2 as SVGAGI. CDR3 DNA sequence: TGTGCCAGGTTAAACGACAGGGTTTGGGGACTAGCACAGTATTTT. It encodes CARLNDRVWGLAQYF.

The chain uses TRBV5-4 and TRBJ2-3; D possibly corresponds to TRBD1 (5 bases). Trimming shortened V by 7 bases and J by 4 bases, and 19 bases separated the two germline ends. Germline V gene sequence: CDR1 SGHNT, CDR2 YYREEE (reference sequence). The CDR3 runs 15 residues. The CDR3 reads CASEMKGSLSDTQYF. The CDR3 nucleotides read TGTGCCAGCGAGATGAAGGGGTCCTTATCAGATACGCAGTATTTT.

The V and J genes are TRBV5-1 and TRBJ1-3; D ambiguous. Germline values: CDR1 SGHRS, CDR2 YFSETQ. Trimming left V 1 base short and J 4 bases short, with 3 bases between. This CDR3 has 12 amino acids. The chain's CDR3 is CASSLPGNTIYF. The CDR3 DNA reads TGCGCCAGCAGCTTGCCAGGAAACACCATATATTTT.

The rearrangement links TRBV5-1 to TRBJ2-5; TRBD2 aligns across 16 bases. J gave up 5 bases and V 4 bases, and 8 bases lay outside the gene matches. CDR1 is SGHRS, CDR2 YFSETQ, per germline. This CDR3 has 17 amino acids. In DNA, the CDR3 is TGCGCCAGCAGCCCGGGGACTAGCGGGGGGGCCGGGGAGACCCAGTACTTC. Protein product: CASSPGTSGGAGETQYF.

J is TRBJ2-5 and V is TRBV27, with a possible D match to TRBD1 (6 bases). Germline assignment: CDR1 MNHEY and CDR2 SMNVEV (reference sequence). The CDR3 is made up of 15 amino acids. V shed 5 bases and J shed 5 bases, with 18 bases lying between them. In DNA, the CDR3 is TGTGCCAGCAGTCTCACCCTACAGGGCTGGGAGACCCAGTACTTC. This codes for CASSLTLQGWETQYF.

The V gene is TRBV27, the J gene TRBJ2-7, with 11 positions matching TRBD1. J lost 3 bases, V lost 5 bases, and 3 bases had no gene match. CDR3 length equals 14 residues. The germline gives CDR1 MNHEY, CDR2 SMNVEV (reference sequence). The CDR3, as DNA: TGTGCCAGCAGTCCCGGGACAGGGGGCTACGAGCAGTACTTC. It yields the protein CASSPGTGGYEQYF.

This CDR3 is CASSSYGTIYEQYF. The CDR3 nucleotides are TGTGCCAGCAGCTCTTACGGGACAATTTACGAGCAGTACTTC. V usage is TRBV7-2 and J usage is TRBJ2-7; D possibly corresponds to TRBD1 (6 bases). V lost 4 bases to trimming and J lost 4 bases, with 14 bases between them. Germline V CDR1 and CDR2: SGHTA, FQGNSA. This CDR3 is built from 14 residues.

V gene TRBV25-1 combines with J gene TRBJ2-6; TRBD1 aligns across 8 bases. The junction had 3 bases not matched to a gene; V was cut back by 5 bases and J by 0 bases. The CDR3 length is 16 residues. CDR1 MGHDK and CDR2 SYGVNS come from the germline V gene. In DNA form, the CDR3 reads TGTGCCAGCAGTCCCGGGACAGGCTCTGGGGCCAACGTCCTGACTTTC. It specifies CASSPGTGSGANVLTF.

The V call is TRBV28, the J call TRBJ2-1, with TRBD1 matching over 9 bases. Trimming took 3 bases from V and 8 from J; bases not matched to a gene: 14. CDR1 is MDHEN and CDR2 is SYDVKM in the germline V gene. The CDR3 has 17 amino acids. The CDR3 here is CASSFYLGQGRGDEQFF. The CDR3 DNA reads TGTGCCAGCAGTTTCTACCTAGGACAGGGGCGCGGGGATGAGCAGTTCTTC.